Below, one T cell receptor beta chain is given with its context. Its target is unknown. This entry comes from a study of blood T cells in healthy people across ages. V was trimmed by 2 bases and J by 7 bases, leaving 8 bases between them. This CDR3 spans 13 amino acids. The germline gives CDR1 SEHNR, CDR2 FQNEAQ (reference sequence). Findings of the study overall: Estimates based on one million T cells were treated as lower bounds.

A sample-barcoded 5' primer and a J-beta primer mix were used in a second PCR of roughly 7 to 11 cycles. The study obtained at least 2.5 million CDR3-containing paired-end reads from every sample. TCRdb passed the 5' RACE reads through MiXCR, listing each CDR3 protein once. The data show hundreds of thousands of distinct CDR3 sequences, under 70% seen once. Isolation of PBMCs gave at least 6.5 million cells per sample. This sequence was found in a man aged 60-69 years in good health. The chain links TRBV7-9 to TRBJ2-2; D may be TRBD2 (5 bases). The sample was blood. The CDR3 is CASSLMEVGELFF. CDR3 sequence (DNA): TGTGCCAGCAGCTTAATGGAGGTCGGGGAGCTGTTTTTT.